A single sample is the source of the 9 T cell receptor beta chains below, sequenced in a study of cytomegalovirus exposure and HLA in healthy donors. Assay: immunoSEQ multiplex PCR; the TCRdb copy retains only in-frame clones and omits some. The table includes some 140,000 clones, around 83% detected once. The sample comprised PBMCs. The source of these receptors is a human donor in good health.

The V and J genes are TRBV18 and TRBJ2-1, with D tentatively TRBD2 (5 bases). CDR3 length equals 15 residues. Germline CDR1 and CDR2: KGHSH and LQKENI. V was clipped by 1 base and J by 3 bases, with 10 bases between them. The CDR3 loop reads CASSPLLANYNEQFF. In DNA, the CDR3 is TGTGCCAGCTCACCACTTCTAGCTAACTACAATGAGCAGTTCTTC. The full variable domain, in which reference TRBV18 and TRBJ2-1 provide the parts outside the CDR3, is NAGVMQNPRHLVRRRGQEARLRCSPMKGHSHVYWYRQLPEEGLKFMVYLQKENIIDESGMPKERFSAEFPKEGPSILRIQQVVRGDSAAYFCASSPLLANYNEQFFGPGTRLTVL.

There are a few counts of this clone. V gene TRBV7-9 combines with J gene TRBJ1-2; D gene unclear. V lost 5 bases and J 9 bases, leaving 16 bases between the germline ends. Germline values: CDR1 SEHNR, CDR2 FQNEAQ (reference sequence). CDR3 length: 13 residues. CDR3 amino acids: CASSPIAGWRYTF. The CDR3 nucleotides read TGTGCCAGCAGCCCCATTGCGGGGTGGCGCTACACCTTC.

The J gene is TRBJ1-2, the V gene TRBV2, with 7 nucleotides matching TRBD1. With 4 bases clipped from V and 5 bases from J, the junction kept 7 bases outside the gene matches. This CDR3 contains 14 residues. Germline values: CDR1 SNHLY, CDR2 FYNNEI. The DNA of the CDR3 is TGTGCCAGCAGTGTAAAGGGGGCGGGTTATGGCTACACCTTC. Its protein product is CASSVKGAGYGYTF.

This clone turned up a few times. The chain recombines TRBV7-6 with TRBJ2-7, with a tentative D call TRBD2 (7 bases). The CDR3 sequence is 15 residues long. Trimming left V 5 bases short and J 0 bases short, with 14 bases between. Germline V gene data show CDR1 as SGHVS and CDR2 as FNYEAQ. The CDR3 DNA follows: TGTGCCAGCAGCCCCGAGGGGGGGGCCTCCTACGAGCAGTACTTC. Its translation: CASSPEGGASYEQYF.

In DNA form, the CDR3 reads TGTGCCAGCAGTGATCCTGCCACCGACAGGGTTATTGGCTACACCTTC. It encodes CASSDPATDRVIGYTF. The genes are TRBV25-1 and TRBJ1-2; 7 bases fit TRBD1. Germline loops: CDR1 MGHDK, CDR2 SYGVNS. J was trimmed by 7 bases and V by 3 bases; bases with no gene match: 14. This CDR3 has 16 amino acids.

This clone was recorded a few times. The chain recombines TRBV11-2 with TRBJ1-2; 8 nucleotides agree with TRBD1. The CDR3 has 13 residues. Germline CDR1 and CDR2: SGHAT and FQNNGV. The junction had 3 bases not matched to a gene; V was cut back by 5 bases and J by 4 bases. The CDR3 DNA follows: TGTGCCAGCAGCCCGGACAGGGTCTATGGCTACACCTTC. Translated: CASSPDRVYGYTF.

This chain joins TRBV6-5 and TRBJ1-2; D not resolved. From germline, CDR1 is MNHEY and CDR2 SVGAGI. The V and J ends lost 6 bases and 1 base respectively, with 9 bases between them. The CDR3 spans 13 residues. For the CDR3, the DNA is TGTGCCAGCAGCCTGGACTTTAACTATGGCTACACCTTC. Translating it yields CASSLDFNYGYTF.

The chain is built from TRBV28 and TRBJ1-1; 7 bases agree with TRBD1. CDR1 and CDR2 from the germline V gene are MDHEN and SYDVKM. The V gene end was trimmed by 7 bases and the J gene end by 0 bases; junction bases not matched to a gene: 5. The CDR3 is made up of 14 amino acids. CDR3 coding DNA: TGTGCCAGCACCCTAACAGGGGTGAACACTGAAGCTTTCTTT. The encoded protein is CASTLTGVNTEAFF.

The gene calls are TRBV27 and TRBJ2-5, with D possibly TRBD1 on 5 matching bases. Trimming left V 5 bases short and J 7 bases short, with 17 bases between. Germline V gives CDR1 MNHEY, CDR2 SMNVEV (reference sequence). There are 14 residues in the CDR3. CDR3 in amino acids: CASSDHRREATQYF. The CDR3 DNA reads TGTGCCAGCAGTGATCACAGGCGTGAGGCGACCCAGTACTTC.